These 14 T cell receptor beta chains came from one sample sequenced in a study of T cell repertoires in cytomegalovirus infection. MiXCR was run by TCRdb on the reads, yielding one entry per CDR3 protein. Here the sample spans some 940,000 distinct CDR3 sequences, 31% being singletons. No antigen is known for these receptors. The sample was cultured CD8+ T cells from PBMCs, taken from culture after CMV antigen stimulation. All receptors come from a human donor in good health (CMV status not recorded). Some clones in this sample may be carry-over from other donors' samples.

The rearrangement links TRBV29-1 to TRBJ1-2; D gene uncertain. The CDR3 covers 11 residues. V gave up 4 bases and J gave up 2 bases, with 5 bases separating them. Germline lookup yields CDR1 SQVTM and CDR2 ANQGSEA. DNA of the CDR3: TGCAGCGTTGCAGAAAACTATGGCTACACCTTC. This gives the protein CSVAENYGYTF.

The gene calls are TRBV12-3 or TRBV12-4 and TRBJ1-5, with 9 bases fitting TRBD1. The CDR3 loop spans 17 amino acids. With V trimmed by 5 bases and J by 5 bases, 13 bases remained unmatched. CDR3 nucleotide sequence: TGTGCCAGCAGTCGGGACAGGGATTTTCGAGGGGATCAGCCCCAGCATTTT. This translates into CASSRDRDFRGDQPQHF.

This clonotype came up once. The rearrangement links TRBV12-3 or TRBV12-4 to TRBJ2-7, with TRBD2 matching 7 bases. The CDR3 is 15 amino acids. The trim removed 5 bases at V and 2 bases at J, leaving 9 bases unmatched. The CDR3 coding sequence is TGTGCCAGCAGTCCCAGGGAGGGGACTACCTACGAGCAGTACTTC. Translating it yields CASSPREGTTYEQYF.

This clonotype showed up just a few times. This rearrangement joins TRBV4-3 to TRBJ2-5, with 7 bases that match TRBD1. This CDR3 contains 16 residues. Germline CDR1 LGHNA, CDR2 YSLEER. After removal of 4 bases from V and 1 base from J, the junction contained 9 bases not matched to a gene. The CDR3 sequence: CASSPTRQGLQETQYF. CDR3 DNA: TGCGCCAGCAGCCCAACCCGACAGGGCCTCCAAGAGACCCAGTACTTC.

The rearrangement uses TRBV10-3 and TRBJ1-2; TRBD1 matches 8 bases. This CDR3 comprises 16 residues. Germline assignment: CDR1 ENHRY and CDR2 SYGVKD. V shed 6 bases and J 2 bases; nucleotides not matched to a gene: 11. This CDR3 is CAISGTPGQENYGYTF. CDR3 DNA sequence: TGTGCCATCAGCGGGACACCGGGACAGGAAAACTATGGCTACACCTTC.

This clonotype was recorded many times. The chain employs TRBV6-1 and TRBJ1-1; D is unclear. Germline-derived CDR1 and CDR2 are MNHNS and SASEGT. CDR3 length equals 12 residues. V was shortened by 8 bases and J by 8 bases, with 15 bases between the two germline ends. CDR3 in amino acids: CASFVAAQEAFF. CDR3 nucleotides: TGTGCCAGCTTTGTGGCTGCTCAAGAAGCTTTCTTT.

The CDR3 loop reads CASSPGTSVDTQYF. CDR3 coding DNA: TGTGCCAGCTCACCAGGGACTAGCGTGGATACGCAGTATTTT. The V gene is TRBV18, the J gene TRBJ2-3, with TRBD2 matching over 10 bases. CDR1 is KGHSH, CDR2 LQKENI, per germline. J was trimmed by 6 bases and V by 2 bases; bases with no gene match: 2. The CDR3 contains 14 residues.

Concerning this clonotype itself: This may be a read error, as it is one base from a much larger clone. The chain has TRBV7-8 and TRBJ1-5; weak D call: TRBD1 (5 bases). CDR1 and CDR2 from the germline V gene are SGHVS and FQNEAQ. The CDR3 covers 16 residues. The CDR3 reads CASRLGADYSNQPQHF. CDR3 DNA: TGTGCCAGCAGATTAGGGGCAGATTATAGCAATCAGCCCCAGCATTTT.

CDR3 amino acids: CASSSWPGGRGSTEAFF. DNA for the CDR3: TGTGCCAGCAGTTCCTGGCCAGGGGGCCGGGGAAGCACTGAAGCTTTCTTT. The rearrangement links TRBV27 to TRBJ1-1, with 8 positions matching TRBD1. J lost 4 bases, V lost 4 bases, and 14 bases had no gene match. Germline V gene data show CDR1 as MNHEY and CDR2 as SMNVEV (reference sequence). This CDR3 contains 17 residues.

The rearrangement joins TRBV11-2 to TRBJ2-4; no clear D. Germline V gene sequence: CDR1 SGHAT, CDR2 FQNNGV. The CDR3 runs 16 residues. Trimming left V 3 bases short and J 5 bases short, with 17 bases between. The CDR3: CASSFAARTRENIQYF. The CDR3 DNA reads TGTGCCAGCAGCTTTGCGGCCCGGACGAGAGAAAACATTCAGTACTTC.

This chain connects TRBV4-1 to TRBJ2-5; D is unresolved. The CDR3 extends over 15 amino acids. V lost 4 bases and J 5 bases, leaving 17 bases between the germline ends. CDR1 and CDR2 from the germline V gene are MGHRA and YSYEKL. The CDR3 DNA reads as TGCGCCAGCAGCCCCATCCGAGATGGGTTTGAGACCCAGTACTTC. This gives the protein CASSPIRDGFETQYF.

A few counts support this clonotype. V usage is TRBV27 and J usage is TRBJ2-2; D tentatively fits TRBD1 or TRBD2 (5 bases each). The ends were cut back, 10 bases at V and 7 bases at J, with 13 bases in the middle. The CDR3 totals 12 residues. Per the germline V gene, CDR1 is MNHEY and CDR2 is SMNVEV (reference sequence). CDR3 sequence (DNA): TGTGCCACCATGGGGGAGAACGGGGAGCTGTTTTTT. Amino acids: CATMGENGELFF.

This clonotype was seen ten or more times. V is TRBV7-6 and J is TRBJ2-7; D might be TRBD1 (5 bases). CDR3 length: 16 amino acids. V was clipped by 1 base and J by 0 bases, with 13 bases between them. CDR1 is SGHVS, CDR2 FNYEAQ, per germline. The CDR3 DNA follows: TGTGCCAGCAGCTTAGGACAGCCGACAAGCTCCTACGAGCAGTACGTC. It specifies CASSLGQPTSSYEQYV.

The CDR3 DNA reads as TGTGCCACCAGCGGCACAGGGGGCACTGAAGCTTTCTTT. Protein: CATSGTGGTEAFF. The chain carries TRBV15 and TRBJ1-1, with 8 bases aligning to TRBD1. V shed 5 bases and J 4 bases; nucleotides not matched to a gene: 3. Germline V CDR1 and CDR2: LNHNV, YYDKDF (reference sequence). The CDR3 extends over 13 amino acids.